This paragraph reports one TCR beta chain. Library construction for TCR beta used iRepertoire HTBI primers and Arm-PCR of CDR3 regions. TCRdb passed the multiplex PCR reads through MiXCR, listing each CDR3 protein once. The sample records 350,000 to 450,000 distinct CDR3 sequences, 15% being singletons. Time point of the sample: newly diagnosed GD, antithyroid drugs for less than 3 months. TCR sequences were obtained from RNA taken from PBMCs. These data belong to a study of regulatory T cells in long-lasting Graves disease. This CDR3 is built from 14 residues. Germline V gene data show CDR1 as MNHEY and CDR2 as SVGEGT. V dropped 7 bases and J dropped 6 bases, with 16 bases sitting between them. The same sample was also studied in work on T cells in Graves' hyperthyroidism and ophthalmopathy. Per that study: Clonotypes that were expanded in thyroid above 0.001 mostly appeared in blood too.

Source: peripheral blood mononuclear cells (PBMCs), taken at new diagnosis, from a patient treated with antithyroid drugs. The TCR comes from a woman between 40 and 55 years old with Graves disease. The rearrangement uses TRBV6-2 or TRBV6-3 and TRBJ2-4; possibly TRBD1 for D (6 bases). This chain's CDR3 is CASTSGTTGNIQYF. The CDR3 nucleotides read TGTGCCAGCACCTCGGGGACAACAGGAAACATTCAGTACTTC.